Following are 9 T cell receptor beta chains from one sample sequenced in a study of radiotherapy plus CTLA-4 blockade in lung cancer. The method was immunoSEQ multiplex PCR; TCRdb's version includes in-frame clones alone and lacks a portion of them. This sample has tens of thousands of clones, with about three quarters found just once. The sequenced sample was peripheral blood, obtained from a patient treated with radiotherapy plus ipilimumab. These receptors were taken from a human donor with non-small cell lung cancer who had a partial response to radiotherapy plus ipilimumab.

The CDR3 region has the DNA TGTGCCAGCAGCTTGGCGGCAGCGGGGTACACAGATACGCAGTATTTT. Translation: CASSLAAAGYTDTQYF. This chain connects TRBV5-6 to TRBJ2-3; the match to TRBD2 covers 7 bases. The CDR3 runs 16 residues. Unmatched junction bases numbered 6, after V lost 0 bases and J lost 2 bases. CDR1 is SGHDT, CDR2 YYEEEE, per germline.

The CDR3 sequence is CASSVRTGTSDSYNEQFF. DNA of the CDR3: TGTGCCAGTAGTGTAAGAACCGGGACTAGCGACTCCTACAATGAGCAGTTCTTC. This rearrangement joins TRBV19 to TRBJ2-1; 10 bases are shared with TRBD2. CDR1 LNHDA and CDR2 SQIVND come from the germline V gene (reference sequence). The CDR3 covers 18 residues. Unmatched junction bases numbered 10, after V lost 5 bases and J lost 0 bases.

The chain couples TRBV27 to TRBJ1-3; D unclear. CDR1 is MNHEY and CDR2 is SMNVEV in the germline V gene (reference sequence). CDR3 length: 14 amino acids. Between the trimmed V and J ends, which lost 3 bases and 3 bases, there was a span of 9 bases. CDR3 residues: CASSFRGFGNTIYF. The DNA of the CDR3 is TGTGCCAGCAGTTTTAGAGGGTTTGGAAACACCATATATTTT.

In DNA, the CDR3 is TGTGCCAGCAGTTCCGTAGACAGACCCAATCAGCCCCAGCATTTT. The encoded protein is CASSSVDRPNQPQHF. The chain uses TRBV6-6 and TRBJ1-5; a weak D match, TRBD1 (5 bases). V shed 4 bases and J shed 3 bases, with 13 bases lying between them. Germline assignment: CDR1 MNHNY and CDR2 SVGAGI (reference sequence). This CDR3 region has 15 residues.

This clone was seen once. This rearrangement joins TRBV4-1 to TRBJ2-7; D possibly corresponds to TRBD1 (7 bases). Per germline, CDR1 MGHRA and CDR2 YSYEKL. The CDR3 totals 18 residues. V was clipped by 1 base and J by 4 bases, with 23 bases between them. CDR3 bases: TGCGCCAGCAGCCAAGGAATACTTCGGGAGAAGGGGGCTTACGAGCAGTACTTC. Its protein product is CASSQGILREKGAYEQYF.

This clone was counted a few times. The chain recombines TRBV6-1 with TRBJ2-7; 10 bases are shared with TRBD2. This CDR3 comprises 13 residues. Germline V gene data show CDR1 as MNHNS and CDR2 as SASEGT. The V segment lost 7 bases and the J segment 7 bases; nucleotides outside the gene matches: 7. The CDR3 sequence is CASNVAGGEEQYF. Written as DNA, the CDR3 is TGTGCCAGCAACGTAGCGGGGGGAGAAGAGCAGTACTTC.

This chain links TRBV11-2 with TRBJ1-1; the D is unclear. Per the germline V gene, CDR1 is SGHAT and CDR2 is FQNNGV. V was clipped by 5 bases and J by 0 bases, with 13 bases between them. The CDR3 consists of 15 residues. This CDR3 is CASSAFRGMNTEAFF. The CDR3 nucleotides read TGTGCCAGCAGCGCATTCAGAGGCATGAACACTGAAGCTTTCTTT.

This chain uses TRBV27 with TRBJ1-1; D perhaps matches TRBD1 (5 bases). CDR3 length equals 15 residues. With 0 bases removed from V and 0 bases from J, the gap between germline ends came to 8 bases. Germline V gives CDR1 MNHEY, CDR2 SMNVEV (reference sequence). The CDR3 sequence is CASSLSPGMNTEAFF. CDR3 in DNA: TGTGCCAGCAGTTTATCCCCAGGGATGAACACTGAAGCTTTCTTT.

V is TRBV6-1 and J is TRBJ2-7; tentative D call: TRBD1 (5 bases). Germline CDR1 and CDR2: MNHNS and SASEGT. V lost 2 bases and J lost 6, with 5 bases in between. The CDR3 is 11 residues long. The CDR3, as DNA: TGTGCCAGCAGTGAACAGGGCGAGCAGTACTTC. Amino acid sequence: CASSEQGEQYF.